In its sample, the clone carrying this T cell receptor (beta chain) was seen many times. This record comes from a study of T cells in Graves' hyperthyroidism and ophthalmopathy. The investigators amplified TCR beta CDR3 regions from RNA transcripts. HTBI primers were used for first-round RT-PCR of the TCR CDR3. TCRdb ran MiXCR on the multiplex PCR reads and lists one entry per CDR3 protein. There are about 640,000 distinct CDR3 sequences in the sample; roughly 20% occur only once, and 34% lies in the top ten. The germline CDR1 and CDR2 sequences are SGHRS and YFSETQ. V lost 4 bases and J lost 3, with 8 bases in between. The CDR3 length is 12 residues. A patient was excluded if there was uncontrolled infection, other autoimmune disease, pregnancy or lactation. For the diagnoses, clinical symptoms, serum thyroxine and TRAb, thyroid ultrasound and orbital computed tomography were used.

The chain employs TRBV5-1 and TRBJ2-7; D might be TRBD1 (5 bases). This sequence was found in a man aged 25 to 40 with Graves' ophthalmopathy. The sequencing input was blood. The CDR3 nucleotides read TGCGCCAGCAGCACCCAGGGCTACGAGCAGTACTTC. Protein product: CASSTQGYEQYF.